This T cell receptor (beta chain) was obtained from a study of blood T cell repertoires in COVID-19. Original methodology: Researchers report that nucleated cell counts were estimated from reference gene primer amplification. Data came from immunoSEQ multiplex PCR; TCRdb stores just in-frame clones and leaves some out. V and J calls plus clone size are reproduced from that table; the DNA served to infer D and trimming. The sample has approximately 210,000 clones, about four fifths seen once. CDR1 SGHAT and CDR2 FQNNGV come from the germline V gene. V trimming: 6 bases; J trimming: 3 bases; junction bases outside the gene matches: 10. The CDR3 runs to 18 residues. This clone was recorded only once.

The source of this sequence is a woman at least 80 years old with acute or convalescent COVID-19. The chain has TRBV11-2 and TRBJ2-1; 14 bases are shared with TRBD2. Input material: peripheral blood. In DNA, the CDR3 is TGTGCCAGCAGTCTTACCGGGACTAGCGGGGGTTTCTACAATGAGCAGTTCTTC. It specifies CASSLTGTSGGFYNEQFF.